These 10 T cell receptor beta chains came from one sample sequenced in a study of blood T cell repertoires in COVID-19. Generated by immunoSEQ multiplex PCR, the TCRdb table keeps only in-frame clones and is missing some. Counted here are more than 250,000 clones, around 90% occurring once; the ten biggest clones make up 6%. The sequenced sample was PBMCs or T cells enriched from blood (not recorded which). The receptor source for this set is a middle-aged woman who had recovered from COVID-19.

The genes are TRBV27 and TRBJ2-1; weak D call: TRBD1 (6 bases). The CDR3 loop spans 15 amino acids. Germline V CDR1 and CDR2: MNHEY, SMNVEV (reference sequence). Trimming cost V 5 bases and J 7 bases, with 18 bases left between them. CDR3 residues: CASSDAGVVGNEQFF. The CDR3 DNA follows: TGTGCCAGCAGTGACGCAGGGGTGGTAGGGAATGAGCAGTTCTTC.

This clone appeared once. The chain is built from TRBV18 and TRBJ2-7; D call uncertain. Looked up from germline, CDR1 is KGHSH and CDR2 is LQKENI. V gave up 6 bases and J gave up 3 bases, with 12 bases separating them. The CDR3 runs to 13 residues. CDR3 sequence: CASSPGGVYEQYF. The CDR3 nucleotides read TGTGCCAGCTCTCCAGGCGGAGTCTACGAGCAGTACTTC.

The chain is built from TRBV12-3 or TRBV12-4 and TRBJ1-1; D is uncertain. V lost 3 bases to trimming and J lost 4 bases, with 9 bases between them. The CDR3 runs to 13 residues. CDR3 nucleotides: TGTGCCAGCAGTTTTTCAGGTAGCACTGAAGCTTTCTTT. Translation gives CASSFSGSTEAFF.

The chain links TRBV7-2 to TRBJ2-7, with 8 bases that match TRBD2. Germline-derived CDR1 and CDR2 are SGHTA and FQGNSA. The V gene end was trimmed by 1 base and the J gene end by 3 bases; junction bases not matched to a gene: 5. The CDR3 totals 15 residues. As DNA, the CDR3 is TGTGCCAGCAGCTTAGGGGCGGGGGGCCACTACGAGCAGTACTTC. Amino acid sequence: CASSLGAGGHYEQYF.

The chain recombines TRBV7-8 with TRBJ1-1; no clear D gene. Per the germline V gene, CDR1 is SGHVS and CDR2 is FQNEAQ. The germline V and J ends were trimmed by 2 bases and 1 base, with 8 bases remaining between them. The CDR3 is 14 amino acids. CDR3 loop: CASSLKHQNTEAFF. CDR3 sequence (DNA): TGTGCCAGCAGCTTAAAACACCAGAACACTGAAGCTTTCTTT.

This clone turned up a few times. The chain has TRBV4-3 and TRBJ1-1; D remains unclear. The ends were cut back, 7 bases at V and 0 bases at J, with 18 bases in the middle. The CDR3 has 16 amino acids. Germline V lookup: CDR1 LGHNA, CDR2 YSLEER. The CDR3 DNA follows: TGCGCCAGCACACAGCTCCCGGCGGGAATGAACACTGAAGCTTTCTTT. Encoded protein: CASTQLPAGMNTEAFF.

This chain joins TRBV5-1 and TRBJ2-5, with D possibly TRBD1 on 5 matching bases. The CDR3 loop spans 14 amino acids. Germline lookup yields CDR1 SGHRS and CDR2 YFSETQ. Trimming removed 3 bases at V and 4 bases at J, with 13 bases between. CDR3 sequence: CASSSWGSGETQYF. For the CDR3, the DNA is TGCGCCAGCAGCTCATGGGGCTCTGGAGAGACCCAGTACTTC.

This sequence joins TRBV5-5 and TRBJ2-5; 7 bases fit TRBD2. The V gene's germline CDR1 is SGHKS and CDR2 YYEKEE (reference sequence). Losses at the gene ends were 1 base for V and 2 bases for J; bases not matched to a gene: 5. The CDR3 has 15 amino acids. DNA of the CDR3: TGTGCCAGCAGCTTGTTCGCGGGAGAACAAGAGACCCAGTACTTC. This codes for CASSLFAGEQETQYF.

The CDR3 DNA sequence: TGTGCCACAAGTACAGGGTGGACTTCACCCCTCCACTTT. This gives the protein CATSTGWTSPLHF. The rearrangement joins TRBV15 to TRBJ1-6; a possible D gene is TRBD1 (6 bases). CDR3 length: 13 residues. Trimming pared 9 bases from V and 9 bases from J, leaving 15 bases between. CDR1 is LNHNV and CDR2 is YYDKDF in the germline V gene (reference sequence). Using reference TRBV15 and TRBJ1-6 for the parts outside the CDR3, the full variable domain is DAMVIQNPRYQVTQFGKPVTLSCSQTLNHNVMYWYQQKSSQAPKLLFHYYDKDFNNEADTPDNFQSRRPNTSFCFLDIRSPGLGDTAMYLCATSTGWTSPLHFGNGTRLTVT.

The V call is TRBV12-3 or TRBV12-4, the J call TRBJ2-2; no definite D call. The CDR3 consists of 12 residues. Trimming took 3 bases from V and 6 from J, leaving 5 bases between them. The CDR3 bases are TGTGCCAGCAGTTTGAGCCCCGGGGAGCTGTTTTTT. Protein product: CASSLSPGELFF.